The TCR beta chain described here comes from a study of PD-1 blockade in classical Hodgkin lymphoma. Overall study: Nivolumab was given intravenously to patients at 3 mg/kg every 2 weeks. General observations from the study: CD4+ TCR diversity, unlike CD8+, rose significantly by C4D1. At baseline, newly diagnosed patients reportedly showed less TCR diversity than healthy donors.

This clone was found once. The target antigen is unknown. Measured with immunoSEQ multiplex PCR; TCRdb has only the in-frame clones, and not every one. The sample lists tens of thousands of clones, about four fifths seen once, with approximately 10% in the top ten. The CDR3 totals 13 residues. V gave up 5 bases and J gave up 1 base, with 8 bases separating them. The germline V gene has CDR1 SGHTA and CDR2 FQGTGA. Every single patient, without exception, relapsed after autologous stem cell transplantation, and brentuximab vedotin exposure varied. Here the sequenced sample was peripheral blood mononuclear cells (PBMCs), taken before the second cycle of nivolumab. The sequence was collected from a human donor with classical Hodgkin lymphoma. This chain links TRBV7-3 with TRBJ1-1; D uncertain. CDR3 loop: CASSVESNTEAFF. The DNA for the CDR3 is TGTGCCAGCAGCGTTGAATCGAACACTGAAGCTTTCTTT.